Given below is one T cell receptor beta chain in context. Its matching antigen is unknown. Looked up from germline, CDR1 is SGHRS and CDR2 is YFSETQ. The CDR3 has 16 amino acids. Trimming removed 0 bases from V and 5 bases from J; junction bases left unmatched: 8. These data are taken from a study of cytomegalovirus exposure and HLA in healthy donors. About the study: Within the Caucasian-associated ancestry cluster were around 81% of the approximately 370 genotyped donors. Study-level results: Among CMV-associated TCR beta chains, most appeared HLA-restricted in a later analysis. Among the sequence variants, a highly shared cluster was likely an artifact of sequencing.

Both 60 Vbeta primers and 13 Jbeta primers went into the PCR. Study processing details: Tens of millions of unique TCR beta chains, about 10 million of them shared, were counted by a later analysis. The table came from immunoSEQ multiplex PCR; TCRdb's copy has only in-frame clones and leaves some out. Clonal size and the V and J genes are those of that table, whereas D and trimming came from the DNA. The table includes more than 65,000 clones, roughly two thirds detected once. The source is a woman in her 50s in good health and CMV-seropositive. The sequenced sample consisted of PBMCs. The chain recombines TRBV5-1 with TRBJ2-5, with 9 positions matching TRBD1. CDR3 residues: CASSLDPGQGLETQYF. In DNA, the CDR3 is TGCGCCAGCAGCTTGGATCCGGGACAGGGCTTGGAGACCCAGTACTTC.